A selection of T cell receptor beta chains follows, all from one sample in a study of T cell repertoires in cytomegalovirus infection. MiXCR, applied by TCRdb to the reads, yields one record per CDR3 protein. There are approximately 140,000 distinct CDR3 sequences in the sample; about 6% occur only once, and about 20% lies in the top ten. Sequencing was performed on PBMCs. The receptors were gathered from a human donor in good health (CMV status not recorded). Some clones in this sample may be carry-over from other donors' samples. The CDR3 runs from the conserved cysteine through the conserved F or W. D genes are given only for firm matches. Clone size appears in some rows only: once, few, many, or a class for an expanded clone.

d_call	v_call	clone_size	j_call	cdr3_length	cdr3_aa	cdr3_nt
TRBD1	TRBV4-2	many	TRBJ1-6	19	CASSQDLPTGQGNNSPLHF	TGTGCCAGCAGCCAAGATCTGCCGACAGGGCAGGGGAACAATTCACCCCTCCACTTT
NA	TRBV28	many	TRBJ2-2	16	CASSLVQGKNTGELFF	TGTGCCAGCAGTTTAGTGCAGGGCAAGAACACCGGGGAGCTGTTTTTT
NA	TRBV6-2/TRBV6-3	few	TRBJ1-1	14	CASSPLTRNTEAFF	TGTGCCAGCAGTCCCCTAACACGGAACACTGAAGCTTTCTTT
TRBD1	TRBV11-2	many	TRBJ2-5	16	CASSDGRGQYQETQYF	TGTGCCAGCAGTGATGGCAGGGGACAGTACCAAGAGACCCAGTACTTC
TRBD2	TRBV7-2	many	TRBJ2-7	17	CASSPMLAGGFSYEQYF	TGTGCCAGCAGCCCCATGCTGGCGGGGGGGTTCTCCTACGAGCAGTACTTC
NA	TRBV6-2/TRBV6-3	few	TRBJ1-1	13	CASSYSTGGEAFF	TGTGCCAGCAGTTACTCGACGGGTGGTGAAGCTTTCTTT
NA	TRBV28	many	TRBJ1-5	18	CASSFGALGAASNQPQHF	TGTGCCAGCAGTTTTGGGGCCCTGGGTGCGGCCAGCAATCAGCCCCAGCATTTT
TRBD1	TRBV11-3	few	TRBJ2-1	15	CASSLGRDRGDEQFF	TGTGCCAGCAGCTTAGGCCGGGACAGGGGGGATGAGCAGTTCTTC
TRBD1	TRBV7-2	many	TRBJ2-7	14	CASSLRRQGYEQYF	TGTGCCAGCAGCTTACGTAGACAGGGATACGAGCAGTACTTC
NA	TRBV4-1	few	TRBJ2-3	13	CASGGRGTDTQYF	TGCGCCAGCGGGGGTAGGGGCACAGATACGCAGTATTTT
NA	TRBV29-1	NA	TRBJ1-5	14	CSAPRDESGQPQHF	TGCAGCGCTCCCCGGGACGAAAGCGGTCAGCCCCAGCATTTT
TRBD1	TRBV5-1	NA	TRBJ1-5	16	CASSLGQGANNQPQHF	TGCGCCAGCAGCTTGGGCCAGGGGGCAAACAATCAGCCCCAGCATTTT
TRBD2	TRBV20-1	many	TRBJ2-7	16	CSARDRTSGGAGEQYF	TGCAGTGCTAGAGACCGTACTAGCGGGGGGGCCGGGGAGCAGTACTTC
NA	TRBV3-1	many	TRBJ1-5	15	CASSQGVYQGQPQHF	TGTGCCAGCAGCCAAGGTGTATACCAAGGACAGCCCCAGCATTTT
TRBD1	TRBV11-2	many	TRBJ2-7	16	CASSPTGRQGTYEQYF	TGTGCCAGCAGCCCTACAGGCCGACAGGGTACATACGAGCAGTACTTC
NA	TRBV19	many	TRBJ2-2	14	CASSMGPTPGELFF	TGTGCCAGTAGTATGGGCCCTACCCCCGGGGAGCTGTTTTTT
NA	TRBV20-1	few	TRBJ1-6	14	CSARDVRGNSPLHF	TGCAGTGCTAGAGATGTGCGAGGGAATTCACCCCTCCACTTT
TRBD1	TRBV20-1	few	TRBJ1-2	13	CSAVTGGDFGYTF	TGCAGTGCCGTGACAGGGGGCGATTTTGGCTACACCTTC
TRBD1	TRBV11-1	many	TRBJ2-5	15	CASSSTTDRDGTQYF	TGTGCCAGCAGCTCTACGACGGACAGGGATGGGACCCAGTACTTC
TRBD2	TRBV28	many	TRBJ2-7	16	CASSLGASGGPYEQYF	TGTGCCAGCAGTTTAGGGGCTAGCGGGGGGCCCTACGAGCAGTACTTC
NA	TRBV20-1	NA	TRBJ1-2	12	CSASQGDYGYTF	TGCAGTGCTAGTCAGGGTGACTATGGCTACACCTTC
NA	TRBV2	few	TRBJ2-1	13	CASSSRLYNEQFF	TGTGCCAGCAGTTCTCGGCTTTACAATGAGCAGTTCTTC
NA	TRBV5-6	few	TRBJ2-1	17	CASSLRVQITSYNEQFF	TGTGCCAGCAGCTTGAGGGTACAGATCACCTCCTACAATGAGCAGTTCTTC
NA	TRBV18	few	TRBJ2-2	15	CASSSLGVNTGELFF	TGTGCCAGCTCGAGCTTAGGAGTGAACACCGGGGAGCTGTTTTTT
TRBD2	TRBV12-5	few	TRBJ2-3	19	CASGLVPHGLAGSTDTQYF	TGTGCTAGTGGTTTGGTCCCACACGGACTAGCGGGGAGCACAGATACGCAGTATTTT
TRBD1	TRBV28	many	TRBJ2-1	13	CASSPGTGNEQFF	TGTGCCAGCAGCCCGGGGACAGGGAATGAGCAGTTCTTC
NA	TRBV20-1	NA	TRBJ2-7	13	CSAPGVDSYEQYF	TGCAGTGCCCCTGGGGTGGATTCCTACGAGCAGTACTTC
NA	TRBV5-1	many	TRBJ2-4	15	CASSLEPTEGNIQYF	TGCGCCAGCAGCTTGGAACCAACAGAAGGTAACATTCAGTACTTC
TRBD1	TRBV11-3	many	TRBJ2-3	14	CASSPGTAEGTQYF	TGTGCCAGCAGCCCCGGGACAGCCGAGGGTACGCAGTATTTT
NA	TRBV12-3/TRBV12-4	many	TRBJ1-1	13	CASSLVCRSEAFF	TGTGCCAGCAGTTTAGTTTGCAGGTCTGAAGCTTTCTTT
TRBD2	TRBV6-1	many	TRBJ2-3	16	CASKGRSGGGFDTQYF	TGTGCCAGCAAGGGCAGAAGCGGGGGGGGATTTGATACGCAGTATTTT
NA	TRBV20-1	many	TRBJ2-7	12	CSASGQVDEQYF	TGCAGTGCTAGCGGCCAGGTCGACGAGCAGTACTTC